This T cell receptor beta chain is from a study of CD8+ T cells in alopecia areata. The trim removed 2 bases at V and 4 bases at J, leaving 11 bases unmatched. This CDR3 contains 16 residues. CDR1 is LGHNA and CDR2 is YNFKEQ in the germline V gene. This clone was seen a single time. Its target is unknown. Study-wide points: Scalp data also include sequences from resident alphabeta T cells of normal skin. Researchers report lesional scalp, most notably alopecia totalis/universalis, outstripped normal scalp in clonality.

RNA extraction and reverse transcription yielded cDNA as sequencing template. The method was immunoSEQ multiplex PCR; TCRdb's version includes in-frame clones alone and lacks a portion of them. The profile shows 140,000 to 150,000 clones, approximately 87% of them singletons. This specimen consisted of CD8+ T cells sorted from blood, obtained at week 0. The chain has TRBV4-2 and TRBJ2-7, with 7 positions matching TRBD1. The clonotype comes from a human donor with alopecia areata. The CDR3 DNA is TGTGCCAGCAGCCAACCGGGACAGTCGAATCAATACGAGCAGTACTTC. As protein: CASSQPGQSNQYEQYF.